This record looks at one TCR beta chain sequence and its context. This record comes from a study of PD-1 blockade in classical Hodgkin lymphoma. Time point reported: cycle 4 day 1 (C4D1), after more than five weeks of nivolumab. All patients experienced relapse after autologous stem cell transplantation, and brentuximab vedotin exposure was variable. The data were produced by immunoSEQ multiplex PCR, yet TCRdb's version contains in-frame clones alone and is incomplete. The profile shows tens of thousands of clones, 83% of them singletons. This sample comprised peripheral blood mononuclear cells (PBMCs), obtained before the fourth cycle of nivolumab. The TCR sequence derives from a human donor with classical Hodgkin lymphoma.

As DNA, the CDR3 is TGTGCCAGCAGCCAAGTTACAGGCGGGGATGGCTACACCTTC. This translates into CASSQVTGGDGYTF. This chain uses TRBV14 with TRBJ1-2; TRBD1 might be the D (5 bases). The CDR3 length is 14 residues. The germline V gene has CDR1 SGHDN and CDR2 FVKESK. V was pared by 1 base and J by 6 bases, with 12 bases between.